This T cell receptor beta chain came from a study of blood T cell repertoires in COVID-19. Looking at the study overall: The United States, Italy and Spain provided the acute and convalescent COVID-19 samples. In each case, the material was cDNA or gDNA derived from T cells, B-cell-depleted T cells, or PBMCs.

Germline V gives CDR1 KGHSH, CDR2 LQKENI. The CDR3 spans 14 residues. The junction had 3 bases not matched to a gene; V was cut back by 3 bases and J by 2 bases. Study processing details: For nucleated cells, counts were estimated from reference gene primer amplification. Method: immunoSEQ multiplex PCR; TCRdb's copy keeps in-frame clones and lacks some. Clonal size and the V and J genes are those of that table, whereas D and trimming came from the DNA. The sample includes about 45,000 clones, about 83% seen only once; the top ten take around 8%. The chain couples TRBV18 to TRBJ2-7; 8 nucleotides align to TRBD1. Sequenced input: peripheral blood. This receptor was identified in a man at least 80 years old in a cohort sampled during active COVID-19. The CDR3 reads CASSPPGGTYEQYF. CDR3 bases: TGTGCCAGCTCACCCCCAGGGGGCACCTACGAGCAGTACTTC.